This T cell receptor (beta chain) was recorded in a study of neurological immune-mediated disorders. Study-wide context: The disease course was relapsing-remitting in some 30 and secondary progressive in about 9% of the roughly 35 multiple sclerosis patients. Study outcomes and limitations: Healthy controls had more TCR clonal expansion than multiple sclerosis, which showed the least, whereas HTLV-1-associated myelopathy showed the most. When repertoires were grouped phylogenetically, those of 18 of 34 multiple sclerosis patients fell into one related-CDR3 cluster, a possible signature.

TCRdb reprocessed the 5' RACE reads via MiXCR and lists one record per CDR3 protein. The sample shows roughly 90,000 distinct CDR3 sequences, roughly 3.5% of them seen only once. This clonotype has ten or more counts. Its antigen is not identified. Per the germline V gene, CDR1 is DFQATT and CDR2 is SNEGSKA (reference sequence). Trimming cost V 0 bases and J 5 bases, with 17 bases left between them. The CDR3 is 15 amino acids. Sequencing used PBMCs. The chain recombines TRBV20-1 with TRBJ2-7; no firm D call. The origin of this receptor is a woman aged 45-60 years with multiple sclerosis. The DNA for the CDR3 is TGCAGTGCTAGAGAAAGGAGTTCGTTCGCCCACGAGCAGTACTTC. It encodes CSARERSSFAHEQYF.